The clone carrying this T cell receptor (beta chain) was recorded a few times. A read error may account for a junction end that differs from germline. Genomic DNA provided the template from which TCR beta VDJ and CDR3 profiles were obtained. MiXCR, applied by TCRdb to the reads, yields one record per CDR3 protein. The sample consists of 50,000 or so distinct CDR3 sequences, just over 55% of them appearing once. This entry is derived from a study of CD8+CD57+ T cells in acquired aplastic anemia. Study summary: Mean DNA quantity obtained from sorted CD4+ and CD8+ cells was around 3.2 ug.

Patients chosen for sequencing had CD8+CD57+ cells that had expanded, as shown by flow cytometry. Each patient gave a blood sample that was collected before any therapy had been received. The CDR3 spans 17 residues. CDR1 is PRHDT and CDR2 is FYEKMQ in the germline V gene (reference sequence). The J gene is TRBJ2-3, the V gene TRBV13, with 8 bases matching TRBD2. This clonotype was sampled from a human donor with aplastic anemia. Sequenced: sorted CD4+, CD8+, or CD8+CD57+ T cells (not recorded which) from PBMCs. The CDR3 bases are TGTGCCAGCAGCCCTAACCTAGCGGGCCTAAGCACAGATACGCGGTATTTT. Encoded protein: CASSPNLAGLSTDTRYF.